The 3 T cell receptor beta chains below come from one sample, sequenced in a study of blood T cell repertoires in COVID-19. Profiling relied on immunoSEQ multiplex PCR, and the TCRdb table lists in-frame clones only, not all of them. Here the sample spans roughly 440,000 clones, around 89% being singletons. Specimen: peripheral blood. The source is a woman aged 50 to 65 with COVID-19, enrolled during active disease.

The chain joins TRBV6-5 to TRBJ1-2; the D is unclear. CDR1 and CDR2 from the germline V gene are MNHEY and SVGAGI. The CDR3 is made up of 15 amino acids. V was trimmed by 0 bases and J by 2 bases, leaving 10 bases between them. DNA of the CDR3: TGTGCCAGCAGTTACTCGAGTGCTTTAAACTATGGCTACACCTTC. Its translation: CASSYSSALNYGYTF.

V gene TRBV12-5 combines with J gene TRBJ1-2; possible D gene TRBD1, 6 bases. The CDR3 runs to 15 residues. Germline CDR1 and CDR2: LGHNT and FRNRAP. V was pared by 0 bases and J by 5 bases, with 13 bases between. The CDR3 coding sequence is TGTGCTAGTGGTTTGGTGCCGTCCGACAGGTATGGCTACACCTTC. Protein sequence: CASGLVPSDRYGYTF.

The chain recombines TRBV6-4 with TRBJ1-4, with TRBD1 matching over 7 bases. The CDR3 is 14 amino acids. The germline V gene encodes CDR1 MRHNA and CDR2 SNTAGT. V shed 6 bases, J shed 7 bases, and the junction held 8 bases outside the gene matches. This CDR3 reads CASSPGQPLEKLFF. For the CDR3, the DNA is TGTGCCAGCAGCCCGGGACAGCCGCTTGAAAAACTGTTTTTT.